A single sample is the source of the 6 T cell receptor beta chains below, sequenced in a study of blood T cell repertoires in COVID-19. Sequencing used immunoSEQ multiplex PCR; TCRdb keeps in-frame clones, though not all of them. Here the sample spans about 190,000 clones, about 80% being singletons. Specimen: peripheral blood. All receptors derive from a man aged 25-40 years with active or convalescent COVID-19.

CDR3 bases: TGTGCCAGCAGTTATACCCCGGAGAGGGCTGGCACCCAGTACTTC. The encoded protein is CASSYTPERAGTQYF. This chain joins TRBV6-2 or TRBV6-3 and TRBJ2-5, with D possibly TRBD2 on 5 matching bases. V shed 3 bases and J shed 8 bases, with 19 bases lying between them. Per the germline V gene, CDR1 is MNHEY and CDR2 is SVGEGT. This CDR3 is 15 amino acids long.

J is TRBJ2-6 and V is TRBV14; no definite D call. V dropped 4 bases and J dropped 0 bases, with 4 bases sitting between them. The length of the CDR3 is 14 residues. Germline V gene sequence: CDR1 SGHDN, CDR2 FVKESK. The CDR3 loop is CASSPGSGANVLTF. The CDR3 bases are TGTGCCAGCAGCCCCGGCTCTGGGGCCAACGTCCTGACTTTC.

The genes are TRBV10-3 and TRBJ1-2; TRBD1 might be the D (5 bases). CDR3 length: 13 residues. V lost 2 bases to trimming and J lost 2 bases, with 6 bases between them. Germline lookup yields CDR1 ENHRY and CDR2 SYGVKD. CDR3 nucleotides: TGTGCCATCAGTGAGACAGGAAACTATGGCTACACCTTC. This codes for CAISETGNYGYTF.

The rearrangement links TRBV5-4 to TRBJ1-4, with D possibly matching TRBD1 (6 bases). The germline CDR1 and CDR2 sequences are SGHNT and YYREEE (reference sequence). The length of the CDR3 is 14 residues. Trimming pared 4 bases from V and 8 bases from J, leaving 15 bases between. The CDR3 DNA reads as TGTGCCAGCAGCGCGGGGGCAATGCAGGAAAAACTGTTTTTT. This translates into CASSAGAMQEKLFF.

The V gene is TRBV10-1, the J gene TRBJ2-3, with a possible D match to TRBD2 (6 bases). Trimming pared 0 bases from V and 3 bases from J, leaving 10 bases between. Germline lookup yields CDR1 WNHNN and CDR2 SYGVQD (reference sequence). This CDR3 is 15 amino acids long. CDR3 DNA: TGCGCCAGCAGTGAGTCGGGCGGGGAGACAGATACGCAGTATTTT. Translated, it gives CASSESGGETDTQYF.

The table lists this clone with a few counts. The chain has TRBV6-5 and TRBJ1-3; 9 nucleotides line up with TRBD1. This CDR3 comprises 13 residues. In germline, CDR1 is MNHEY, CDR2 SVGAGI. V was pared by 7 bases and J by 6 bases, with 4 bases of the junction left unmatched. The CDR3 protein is CASKWTGENTIYF. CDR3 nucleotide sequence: TGTGCCAGCAAATGGACAGGGGAAAACACCATATATTTT.